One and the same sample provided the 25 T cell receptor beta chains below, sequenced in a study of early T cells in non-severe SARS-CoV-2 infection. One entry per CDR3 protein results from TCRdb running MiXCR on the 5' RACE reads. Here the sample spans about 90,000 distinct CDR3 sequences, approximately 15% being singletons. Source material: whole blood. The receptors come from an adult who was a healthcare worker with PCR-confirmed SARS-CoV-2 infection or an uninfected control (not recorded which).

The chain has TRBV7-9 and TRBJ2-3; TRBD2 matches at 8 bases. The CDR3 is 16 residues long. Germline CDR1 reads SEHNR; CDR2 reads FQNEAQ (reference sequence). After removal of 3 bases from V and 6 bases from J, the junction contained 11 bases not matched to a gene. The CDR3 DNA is TGTGCCAGCAGCTTCCGTGAAGCGGGAGTGGCGGATACGCAGTATTTT. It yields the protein CASSFREAGVADTQYF.

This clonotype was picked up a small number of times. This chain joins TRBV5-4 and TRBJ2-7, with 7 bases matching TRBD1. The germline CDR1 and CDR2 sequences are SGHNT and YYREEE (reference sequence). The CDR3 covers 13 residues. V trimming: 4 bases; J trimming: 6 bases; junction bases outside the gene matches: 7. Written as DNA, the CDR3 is TGTGCCAGCAGCACCGGGACAGCTGCCGAGCAGTACTTC. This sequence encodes CASSTGTAAEQYF.

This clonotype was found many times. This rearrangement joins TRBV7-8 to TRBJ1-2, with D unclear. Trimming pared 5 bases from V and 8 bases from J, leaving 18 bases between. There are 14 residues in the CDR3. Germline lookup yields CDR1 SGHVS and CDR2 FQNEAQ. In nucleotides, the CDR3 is TGTGCCAGCAGCCTGGTGCTAGGGAACGTAGGCTACACCTTC. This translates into CASSLVLGNVGYTF.

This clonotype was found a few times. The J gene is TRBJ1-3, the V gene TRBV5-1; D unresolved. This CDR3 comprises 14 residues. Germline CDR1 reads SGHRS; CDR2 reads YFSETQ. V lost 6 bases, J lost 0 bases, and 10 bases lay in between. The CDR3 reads CASKLLSSGNTIYF. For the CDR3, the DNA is TGCGCCAGCAAGTTACTGAGCTCTGGAAACACCATATATTTT.

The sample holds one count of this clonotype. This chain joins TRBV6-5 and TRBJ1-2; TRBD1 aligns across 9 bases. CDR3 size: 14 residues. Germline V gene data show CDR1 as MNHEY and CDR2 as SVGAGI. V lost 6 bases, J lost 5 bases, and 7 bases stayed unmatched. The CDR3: CASSKGQGRYGYTF. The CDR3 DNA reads TGTGCCAGCAGCAAAGGACAGGGGCGGTATGGCTACACCTTC.

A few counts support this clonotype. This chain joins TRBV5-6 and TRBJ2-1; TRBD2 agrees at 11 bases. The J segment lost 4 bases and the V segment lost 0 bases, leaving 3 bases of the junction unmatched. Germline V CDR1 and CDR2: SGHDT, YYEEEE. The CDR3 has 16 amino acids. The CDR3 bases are TGTGCCAGCAGCTTGGTGTCTAGCGGGAGGTACAATGAGCAGTTCTTC. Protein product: CASSLVSSGRYNEQFF. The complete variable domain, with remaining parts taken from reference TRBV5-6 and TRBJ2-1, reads DAGVTQSPTHLIKTRGQQVTLRCSPKSGHDTVSWYQQALGQGPQFIFQYYEEEERQRGNFPDRFSGHQFPNYSSELNVNALLLGDSALYLCASSLVSSGRYNEQFFGPGTRLTVL.

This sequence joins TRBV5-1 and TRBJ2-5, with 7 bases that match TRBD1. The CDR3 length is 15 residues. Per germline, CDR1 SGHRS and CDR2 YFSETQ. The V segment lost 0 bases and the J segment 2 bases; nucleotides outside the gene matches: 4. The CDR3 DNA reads TGCGCCAGCAGCTTGGAGGACAGGCCTCAAGAGACCCAGTACTTC. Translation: CASSLEDRPQETQYF.

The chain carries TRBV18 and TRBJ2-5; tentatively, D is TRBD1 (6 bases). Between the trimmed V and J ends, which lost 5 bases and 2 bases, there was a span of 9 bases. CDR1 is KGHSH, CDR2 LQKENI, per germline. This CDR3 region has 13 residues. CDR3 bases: TGTGCCAGCTCATCAGGACAGCAAGAGACCCAGTACTTC. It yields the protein CASSSGQQETQYF.

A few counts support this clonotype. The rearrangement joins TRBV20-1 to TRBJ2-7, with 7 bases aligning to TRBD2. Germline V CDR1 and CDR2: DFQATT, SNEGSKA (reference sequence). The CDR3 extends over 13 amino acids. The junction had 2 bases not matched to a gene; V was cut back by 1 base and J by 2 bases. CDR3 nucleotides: TGCAGTGCTAGAGGGCTAGCGGCCTACGAGCAGTACTTC. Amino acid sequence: CSARGLAAYEQYF.

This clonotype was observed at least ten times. Here the CDR3 reads CASSPPDSYGYTF. CDR3 nucleotide sequence: TGTGCCAGCAGTCCCCCGGACAGCTATGGCTACACCTTC. The rearrangement uses TRBV28 and TRBJ1-2; D is possibly TRBD1 (6 bases). The V end was cut by 5 bases, the J end by 4 bases, with 11 bases between. CDR3 length: 13 amino acids. In germline, CDR1 is MDHEN, CDR2 SYDVKM.

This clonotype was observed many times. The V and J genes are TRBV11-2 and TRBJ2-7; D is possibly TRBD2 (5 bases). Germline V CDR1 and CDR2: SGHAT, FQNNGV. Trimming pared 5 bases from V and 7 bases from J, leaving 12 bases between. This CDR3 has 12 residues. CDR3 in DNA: TGTGCCAGCAGCCTGGACGCGGGTGAGCAGTACTTC. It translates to CASSLDAGEQYF.

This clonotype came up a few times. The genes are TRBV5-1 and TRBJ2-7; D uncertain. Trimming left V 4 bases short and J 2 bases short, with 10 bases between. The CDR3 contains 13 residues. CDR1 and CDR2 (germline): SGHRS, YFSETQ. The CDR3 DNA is TGCGCCAGCAGCGTGGACGGCACCTACGAGCAGTACTTC. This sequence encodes CASSVDGTYEQYF.

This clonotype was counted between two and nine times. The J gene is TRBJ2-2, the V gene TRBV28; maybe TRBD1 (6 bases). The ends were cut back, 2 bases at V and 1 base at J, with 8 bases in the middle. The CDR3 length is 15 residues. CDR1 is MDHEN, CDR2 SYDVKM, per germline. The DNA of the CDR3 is TGTGCCAGCAGTTTAAGGACAGAGAACACCGGGGAGCTGTTTTTT. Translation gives CASSLRTENTGELFF.

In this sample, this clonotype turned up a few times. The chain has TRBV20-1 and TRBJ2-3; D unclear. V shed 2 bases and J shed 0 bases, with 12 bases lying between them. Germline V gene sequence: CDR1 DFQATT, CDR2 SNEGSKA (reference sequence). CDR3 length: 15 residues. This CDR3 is CSARSGARSTDTQYF. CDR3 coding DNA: TGCAGTGCTAGATCCGGAGCGAGGAGCACAGATACGCAGTATTTT.

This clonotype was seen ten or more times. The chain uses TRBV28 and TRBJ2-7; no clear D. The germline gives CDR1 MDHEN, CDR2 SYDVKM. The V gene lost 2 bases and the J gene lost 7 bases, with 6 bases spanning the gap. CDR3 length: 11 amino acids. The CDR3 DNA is TGTGCCAGCAGTTTAACGAGGGAGCAGTACTTC. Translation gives CASSLTREQYF.

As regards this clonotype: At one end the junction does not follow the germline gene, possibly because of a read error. In nucleotides, the CDR3 is TGTGCCAGCAGCTCTCGGACAGGGGGCATGAACACTGAAGCCTTCTTT. Translation: CASSSRTGGMNTEAFF. V and J are TRBV11-2 and TRBJ1-1, with 11 bases matching TRBD1. Germline-derived CDR1 and CDR2 are SGHAT and FQNNGV. The CDR3 consists of 16 residues.

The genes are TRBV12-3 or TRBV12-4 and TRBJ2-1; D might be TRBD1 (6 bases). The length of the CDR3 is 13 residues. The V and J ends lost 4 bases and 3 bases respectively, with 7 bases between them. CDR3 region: CASSWDIYNEQFF. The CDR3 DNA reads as TGTGCCAGCAGTTGGGACATCTACAATGAGCAGTTCTTC.

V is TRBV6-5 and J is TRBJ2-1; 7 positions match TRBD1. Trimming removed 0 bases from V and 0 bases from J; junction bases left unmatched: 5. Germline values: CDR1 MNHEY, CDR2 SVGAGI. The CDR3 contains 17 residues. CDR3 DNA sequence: TGTGCCAGCAGTTACTCGAAGGGACAGAGCTCCTACAATGAGCAGTTCTTC. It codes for CASSYSKGQSSYNEQFF.

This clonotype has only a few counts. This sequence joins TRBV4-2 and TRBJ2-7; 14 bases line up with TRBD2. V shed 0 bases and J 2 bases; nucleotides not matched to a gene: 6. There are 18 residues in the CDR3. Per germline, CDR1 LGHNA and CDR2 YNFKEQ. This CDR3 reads CASSQETSGRASPYEQYF. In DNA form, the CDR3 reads TGTGCCAGCAGCCAAGAGACTAGCGGGAGGGCTTCCCCCTACGAGCAGTACTTC.

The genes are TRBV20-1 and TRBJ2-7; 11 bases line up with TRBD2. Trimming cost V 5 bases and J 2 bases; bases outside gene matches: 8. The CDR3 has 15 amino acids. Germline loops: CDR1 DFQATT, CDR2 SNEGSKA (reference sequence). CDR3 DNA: TGCAGTGCTCTCGAACTAGCGGGAGAAACCTACGAGCAGTACTTC. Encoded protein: CSALELAGETYEQYF.

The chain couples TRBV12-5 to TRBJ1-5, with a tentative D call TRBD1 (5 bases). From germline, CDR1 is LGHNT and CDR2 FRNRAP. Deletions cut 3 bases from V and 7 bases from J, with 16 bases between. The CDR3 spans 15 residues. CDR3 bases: TGTGCTAGTGGTTTAGATGGCGGGGGACGACAGCCCCAGCATTTT. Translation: CASGLDGGGRQPQHF.

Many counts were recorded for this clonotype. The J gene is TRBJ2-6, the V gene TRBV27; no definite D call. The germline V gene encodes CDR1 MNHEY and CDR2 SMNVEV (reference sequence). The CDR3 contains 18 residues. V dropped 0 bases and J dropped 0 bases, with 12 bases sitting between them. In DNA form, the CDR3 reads TGTGCCAGCAGTTTATCGAGGAGACCGAACTCTGGGGCCAACGTCCTGACTTTC. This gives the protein CASSLSRRPNSGANVLTF. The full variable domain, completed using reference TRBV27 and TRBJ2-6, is EAQVTQNPRYLITVTGKKLTVTCSQNMNHEYMSWYRQDPGLGLRQIYYSMNVEVTDKGDVPEGYKVSRKEKRNFPLILESPSPNQTSLYFCASSLSRRPNSGANVLTFGAGSRLTVL.

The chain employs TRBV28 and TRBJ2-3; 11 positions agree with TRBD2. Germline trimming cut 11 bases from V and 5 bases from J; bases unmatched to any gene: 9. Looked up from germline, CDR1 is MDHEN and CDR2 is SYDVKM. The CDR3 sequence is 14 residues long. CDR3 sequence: CAASTSGTVDTQYF. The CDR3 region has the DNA TGTGCCGCCTCGACTAGCGGGACCGTAGATACGCAGTATTTT.

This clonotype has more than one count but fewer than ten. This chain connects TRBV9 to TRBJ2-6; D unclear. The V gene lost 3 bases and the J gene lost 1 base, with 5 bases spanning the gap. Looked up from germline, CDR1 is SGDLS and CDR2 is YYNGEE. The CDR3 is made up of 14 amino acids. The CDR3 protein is CASSARSGANVLTF. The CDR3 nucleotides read TGTGCCAGCAGCGCCAGATCTGGGGCCAACGTCCTGACTTTC.

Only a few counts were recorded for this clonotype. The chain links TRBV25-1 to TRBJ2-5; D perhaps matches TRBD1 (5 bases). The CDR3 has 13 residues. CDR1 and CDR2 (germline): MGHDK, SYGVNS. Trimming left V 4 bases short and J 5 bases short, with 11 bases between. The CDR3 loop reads CASSAQGLETQYF. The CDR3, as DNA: TGTGCCAGCAGTGCTCAGGGTCTGGAGACCCAGTACTTC.